These 20 T cell receptor beta chains originate from one sample sequenced in a study of cytomegalovirus exposure and HLA in healthy donors. Here immunoSEQ multiplex PCR was the method, and the copy in TCRdb shows in-frame clones only, minus some. Here the sample spans 100,000 to 150,000 clones, about 85% being singletons. Sequenced: PBMCs. These receptors were collected from a woman aged 25 to 45 in good health and CMV-seronegative.

The rearrangement joins TRBV7-6 to TRBJ2-1; 8 bases fit TRBD1. Trimming at V came to 5 bases and at J to 3 bases, leaving 6 bases not matched to a gene. The germline V gene encodes CDR1 SGHVS and CDR2 FNYEAQ. The CDR3 is made up of 15 amino acids. This chain's CDR3 is CASSPRTGIYNEQFF. As DNA, the CDR3 is TGTGCCAGCAGCCCGCGGACAGGGATCTACAATGAGCAGTTCTTC.

As to this clone: Other DNA sequences in the same sample also yield this CDR3. The chain links TRBV11-3 to TRBJ2-1, with D perhaps matching TRBD2 (6 bases). This CDR3 region has 15 residues. Germline V CDR1 and CDR2: SGHNT, YENEEA. V shed 1 base and J shed 1 base, with 8 bases lying between them. The CDR3 region is CASSLVAGSYNEQFF. The CDR3 DNA follows: TGTGCCAGCAGCTTAGTGGCGGGGTCCTACAATGAGCAGTTCTTC.

V and J are TRBV4-1 and TRBJ1-6, with no clear D. This CDR3 is 17 amino acids long. Trimming shortened V by 1 base and J by 5 bases, and 15 bases separated the two germline ends. Germline V gives CDR1 MGHRA, CDR2 YSYEKL. The CDR3 reads CASSQVRGIAHNSPLHF. For the CDR3, the DNA is TGCGCCAGCAGCCAAGTTAGAGGGATAGCGCATAATTCACCCCTCCACTTT.

V gene TRBV7-2 combines with J gene TRBJ1-1; TRBD1 matches at 7 bases. The CDR3 covers 14 residues. The germline V gene encodes CDR1 SGHTA and CDR2 FQGNSA. The V and J ends lost 6 bases and 0 bases, in that order; junction bases with no gene match: 4. The CDR3 sequence: CASSSTGLNTEAFF. In DNA form, the CDR3 reads TGTGCCAGCAGTTCGACAGGGTTGAACACTGAAGCTTTCTTT.

This rearrangement joins TRBV7-2 to TRBJ1-4; 12 nucleotides agree with TRBD1. The V segment lost 3 bases and the J segment 8 bases; nucleotides outside the gene matches: 7. The CDR3 loop spans 16 amino acids. Germline CDR1 reads SGHTA; CDR2 reads FQGNSA. As DNA, the CDR3 is TGTGCCAGCAGCTTGGCGCGGGACAGGGGGCGCGAAAAACTGTTTTTT. It yields the protein CASSLARDRGREKLFF.

CDR3 sequence reads: CASSEGYRGDQPQHF. The CDR3 DNA reads TGTGCCAGCAGTGAAGGGTACAGGGGAGATCAGCCCCAGCATTTT. V is TRBV6-1 and J is TRBJ1-5, with 7 positions matching TRBD1. Germline trimming cut 1 base from V and 5 bases from J; bases unmatched to any gene: 5. The CDR3 is 15 residues long. Germline V gene sequence: CDR1 MNHNS, CDR2 SASEGT.

This chain connects TRBV29-1 to TRBJ1-3; D gene uncertain. Germline V lookup: CDR1 SQVTM, CDR2 ANQGSEA. The CDR3 spans 14 residues. Trimming took off 1 base at V and 7 bases at J, with 14 bases between the two ends. CDR3 loop: CSVEASRPRNTIYF. The CDR3 DNA follows: TGCAGCGTTGAAGCGAGCAGGCCTCGGAACACCATATATTTT.

The rearrangement uses TRBV19 and TRBJ1-1; maybe TRBD1 (6 bases). V lost 3 bases to trimming and J lost 7 bases, with 12 bases between them. There are 13 residues in the CDR3. The germline CDR1 and CDR2 sequences are LNHDA and SQIVND (reference sequence). DNA for the CDR3: TGTGCCAGTAGTATTGCCCGGGGACATGAAGCTTTCTTT. It yields the protein CASSIARGHEAFF.

The gene calls are TRBV29-1 and TRBJ2-2, with D unclear. V lost 7 bases, J lost 4 bases, and 10 bases lay in between. The CDR3 totals 12 residues. Per germline, CDR1 SQVTM and CDR2 ANQGSEA. The CDR3 sequence is CSGWPGTGELFF. The DNA for the CDR3 is TGCAGCGGATGGCCTGGCACCGGGGAGCTGTTTTTT.

V gene TRBV5-1 combines with J gene TRBJ2-2; the D gene is possibly TRBD2 (7 bases). V lost 4 bases and J lost 5, with 12 bases in between. The CDR3 sequence is 14 residues long. Germline CDR1 reads SGHRS; CDR2 reads YFSETQ. The CDR3 DNA reads as TGCGCCAGCAGCGTGGGGGGGCGAACCGGGGAGCTGTTTTTT. Translated, it gives CASSVGGRTGELFF.

This sequence joins TRBV28 and TRBJ1-1; D gene uncertain. The ends were cut back, 5 bases at V and 1 base at J, with 2 bases in the middle. The germline CDR1 and CDR2 sequences are MDHEN and SYDVKM. The CDR3 runs 11 residues. In DNA, the CDR3 is TGTGCCAGCAGTCAGAACACTGAAGCTTTCTTT. Translation: CASSQNTEAFF.

The chain is built from TRBV11-2 and TRBJ2-1; the D gene is possibly TRBD1 (5 bases). V was pared by 2 bases and J by 8 bases, with 13 bases between. This CDR3 contains 14 residues. Germline CDR1 and CDR2: SGHAT and FQNNGV. CDR3 amino acids: CASSLYQGIDEQFF. Here the CDR3 DNA reads TGTGCCAGCAGCTTATATCAGGGAATCGATGAGCAGTTCTTC. Full variable domain (missing parts from reference TRBV11-2 and TRBJ2-1): EAGVAQSPRYKIIEKRQSVAFWCNPISGHATLYWYQQILGQGPKLLIQFQNNGVVDDSQLPKDRFSAERLKGVDSTLKIQPAKLEDSAVYLCASSLYQGIDEQFFGPGTRLTVL.

J is TRBJ2-3 and V is TRBV5-1; a weak D match, TRBD2 (5 bases). This CDR3 contains 16 residues. Germline CDR1 SGHRS, CDR2 YFSETQ. V dropped 3 bases and J dropped 1 base, with 15 bases sitting between them. The CDR3: CASSSRASYGTDTQYF. CDR3 DNA: TGCGCCAGCAGCTCCCGAGCTAGCTACGGCACAGATACGCAGTATTTT.

The CDR3 region has the DNA TGTGCCAGCAGTATTCGGGGAACCACGAACACTGAAGCTTTCTTT. Its protein is CASSIRGTTNTEAFF. The chain is built from TRBV27 and TRBJ1-1; D not resolved. The V end lost 5 bases, the J end lost 1 base, and 14 bases lay between the germline ends. This CDR3 spans 15 amino acids. Per germline, CDR1 MNHEY and CDR2 SMNVEV (reference sequence).

This clone has more than one count but fewer than ten. Other DNA sequences of this sample code for an identical CDR3. The V gene is TRBV9, the J gene TRBJ1-2; maybe TRBD1 (5 bases). With 0 bases removed from V and 5 bases from J, the gap between germline ends came to 11 bases. The germline V gene has CDR1 SGDLS and CDR2 YYNGEE. This CDR3 has 14 amino acids. In DNA form, the CDR3 reads TGTGCCAGCAGCGTAGACGGGCAGGGATATGGCTACACCTTC. Translation gives CASSVDGQGYGYTF. The complete variable domain, with remaining parts taken from reference TRBV9 and TRBJ1-2, reads DSGVTQTPKHLITATGQRVTLRCSPRSGDLSVYWYQQSLDQGLQFLIQYYNGEERAKGNILERFSAQQFPDLHSELNLSSLELGDSALYFCASSVDGQGYGYTFGSGTRLTVV.

The chain combines TRBV27 with TRBJ1-1; TRBD1 aligns across 7 bases. Germline V gives CDR1 MNHEY, CDR2 SMNVEV (reference sequence). Trimming at V came to 6 bases and at J to 0 bases, leaving 7 bases not matched to a gene. This CDR3 region has 15 residues. CDR3 nucleotide sequence: TGTGCCAGCAGCAGACAGGGTCACATGAACACTGAAGCTTTCTTT. Translation: CASSRQGHMNTEAFF.

CDR3 residues: CASSPHRGWNTEAFF. CDR3 nucleotide sequence: TGTGCCAGCAGCCCCCACCGGGGTTGGAACACTGAAGCTTTCTTT. The rearrangement links TRBV9 to TRBJ1-1, with D unresolved. The CDR3 contains 15 residues. Trimming removed 4 bases at V and 1 base at J, with 14 bases between. Germline CDR1 is SGDLS and CDR2 is YYNGEE.

The chain recombines TRBV19 with TRBJ1-1; the match to TRBD1 covers 9 bases. Germline CDR1 LNHDA, CDR2 SQIVND (reference sequence). V dropped 4 bases and J dropped 8; count of bases not matched to a gene: 17. There are 17 residues in the CDR3. Written as DNA, the CDR3 is TGTGCCAGTAGTACCCGGGGACAGGGAAATCCTAACGGCGAAGCTTTCTTT. This encodes CASSTRGQGNPNGEAFF.

This chain connects TRBV11-2 to TRBJ1-1; 7 bases map to TRBD1. This CDR3 contains 14 residues. V shed 3 bases and J 3 bases; nucleotides not matched to a gene: 4. CDR1 SGHAT and CDR2 FQNNGV come from the germline V gene. CDR3 sequence reads: CASSLTGSYTEAFF. CDR3 in DNA: TGTGCCAGCAGCTTGACAGGGTCTTACACTGAAGCTTTCTTT.

The CDR3 here is CASSYPTSGTHEQYF. CDR3 coding DNA: TGTGCCAGCAGTTACCCGACTAGCGGGACCCACGAGCAGTACTTC. This chain links TRBV7-9 with TRBJ2-7; 11 bases agree with TRBD2. Germline CDR1 and CDR2: SEHNR and FQNEAQ (reference sequence). V shed 6 bases, J shed 5 bases, and the junction held 9 bases outside the gene matches. This CDR3 region has 15 residues.